The subject of this entry is one T cell receptor beta chain. No antigen is known for it. The data stem from a study of cytomegalovirus exposure and HLA in healthy donors. Trimming took 1 base from V and 4 from J; bases not matched to a gene: 10. The CDR3 length is 16 residues. Germline V CDR1 and CDR2: SGHNT, YENEEA. The study, taken as a whole, reports: Within an earlier analysis, most TCR beta V segments proved productive either about 90% or about 30% of the time. Trimming of TCR beta V- and J-genes showed a link, identified in a later analysis, to a missense DCLRE1C variant.

In the PCR, 60 Vbeta and 13 Jbeta primers were used. TCRdb keeps only in-frame clones here, not all; method: immunoSEQ multiplex PCR. This sample carries tens of thousands of clones, with 12% going to the ten biggest clones. These donors, healthy bone marrow donors, were studied. The rearrangement uses TRBV11-3 and TRBJ2-7; 7 bases match TRBD2. The sequence derives from a woman between 25 and 40 years old in good health and CMV-seropositive. The sample taken for sequencing was PBMCs. The CDR3 sequence is CASSLAGGVSLYEQYF. The CDR3 nucleotides are TGTGCCAGCAGCTTAGCTGGGGGGGTCTCCCTATACGAGCAGTACTTC.